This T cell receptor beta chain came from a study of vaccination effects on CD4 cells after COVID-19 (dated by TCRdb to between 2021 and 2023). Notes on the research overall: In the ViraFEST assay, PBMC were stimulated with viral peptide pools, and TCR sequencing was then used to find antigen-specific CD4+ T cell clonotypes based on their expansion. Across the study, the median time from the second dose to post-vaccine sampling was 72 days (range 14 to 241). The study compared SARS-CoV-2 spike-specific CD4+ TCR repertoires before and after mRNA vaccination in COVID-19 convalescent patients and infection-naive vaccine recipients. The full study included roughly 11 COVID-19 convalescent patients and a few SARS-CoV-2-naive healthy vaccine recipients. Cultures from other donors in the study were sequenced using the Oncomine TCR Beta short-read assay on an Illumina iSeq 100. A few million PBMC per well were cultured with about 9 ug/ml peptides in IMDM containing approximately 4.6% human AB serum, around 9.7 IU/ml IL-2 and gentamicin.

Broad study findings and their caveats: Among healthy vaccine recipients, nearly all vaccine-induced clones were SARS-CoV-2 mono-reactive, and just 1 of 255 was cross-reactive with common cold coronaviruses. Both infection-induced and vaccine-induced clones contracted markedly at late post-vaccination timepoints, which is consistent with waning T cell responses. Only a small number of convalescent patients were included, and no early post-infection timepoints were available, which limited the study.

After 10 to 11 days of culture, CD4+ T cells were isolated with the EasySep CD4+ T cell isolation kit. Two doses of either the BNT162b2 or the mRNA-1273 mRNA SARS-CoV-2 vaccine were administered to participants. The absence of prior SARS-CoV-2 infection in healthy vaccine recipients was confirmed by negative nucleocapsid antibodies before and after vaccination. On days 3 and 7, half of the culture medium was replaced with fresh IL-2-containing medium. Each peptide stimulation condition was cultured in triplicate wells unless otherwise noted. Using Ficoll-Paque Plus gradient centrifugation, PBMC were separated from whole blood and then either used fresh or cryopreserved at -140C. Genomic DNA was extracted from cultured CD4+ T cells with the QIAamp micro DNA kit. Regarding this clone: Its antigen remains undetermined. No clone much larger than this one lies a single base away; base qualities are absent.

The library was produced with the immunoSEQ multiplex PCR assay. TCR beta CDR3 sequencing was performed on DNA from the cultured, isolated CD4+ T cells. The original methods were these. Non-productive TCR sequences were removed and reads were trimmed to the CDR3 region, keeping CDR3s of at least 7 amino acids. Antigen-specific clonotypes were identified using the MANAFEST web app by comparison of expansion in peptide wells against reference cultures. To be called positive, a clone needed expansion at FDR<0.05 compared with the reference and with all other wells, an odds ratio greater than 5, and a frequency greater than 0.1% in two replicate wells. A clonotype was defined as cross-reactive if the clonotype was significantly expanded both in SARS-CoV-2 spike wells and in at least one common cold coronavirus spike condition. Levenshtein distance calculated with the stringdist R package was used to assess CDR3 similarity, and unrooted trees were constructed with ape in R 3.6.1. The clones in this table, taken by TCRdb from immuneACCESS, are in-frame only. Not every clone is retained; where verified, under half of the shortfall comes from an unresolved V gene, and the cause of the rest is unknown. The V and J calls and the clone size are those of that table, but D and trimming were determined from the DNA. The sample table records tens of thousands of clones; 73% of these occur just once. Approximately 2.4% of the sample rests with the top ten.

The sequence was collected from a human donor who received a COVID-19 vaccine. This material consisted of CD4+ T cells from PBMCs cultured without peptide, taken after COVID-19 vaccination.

The CDR3 corresponds to CASRRTVGYEQFF. In nucleotides, the sequence is TGTGCCAGTAGAAGGACAGTTGGGTATGAGCAGTTCTTC. The chain couples TRBV19 to TRBJ2-1; the D region possibly corresponds to TRBD1 (6 bases align). Taken from cysteine to phenylalanine, the CDR3 has 13 residues. Only CDR3 DNA is held: 39 bases, read in frame from base 1. Trimming takes 6 bases from V and 8 bases from J, and the germline ends sit 14 bases apart. CDR1 and CDR2, looked up from the germline V gene (reference sequence), are LNHDA and SQIVND.